Here is one T cell receptor beta chain with its context. The data originate from a study of T cell responses to AZD1222 COVID-19 vaccine. Germline CDR1 reads SGHTA; CDR2 reads FQGNSA. This CDR3 contains 14 residues. V lost 5 bases to trimming and J lost 8 bases; unmatched junction nucleotides: 9. Repertoires were generated with immunoSEQ multiplex PCR, while TCRdb's copy carries only in-frame clones and drops some. This table holds 65,000 to 85,000 clones, about 85% found once. The starting material was peripheral blood, obtained on day 0 of AZD1222 vaccination. The genes are TRBV7-2 and TRBJ1-2, with 9 bases matching TRBD1. This sequence originates from an adult in good health. The DNA of the CDR3 is TGTGCCAGCAGCACCGGGACAGGGTTATGGGGCTACACCTTC. Translation gives CASSTGTGLWGYTF.